This TCR beta chain was identified in a study of blood T cell repertoires in COVID-19. This table comes from immunoSEQ multiplex PCR, and its TCRdb copy is limited to in-frame clones, with some not included. This table holds approximately 62,000 clones, approximately 75% found once. The CDR3 sequence is 14 residues long. Germline V lookup: CDR1 SNHLY, CDR2 FYNNEI. The ends lost 5 bases at V and 2 bases at J; junction bases unmatched: 6. This clone occurred a few times. The origin of this receptor is a man aged 80 or over with acute or convalescent COVID-19. The rearrangement uses TRBV2 and TRBJ2-7; 7 bases fit TRBD1. Specimen: peripheral blood. CDR3 protein: CASSPQGPTYEQYF. For the CDR3, the DNA is TGTGCCAGCAGTCCACAGGGGCCAACCTACGAGCAGTACTTC.